The 32 T cell receptor beta chains presented below share a single source sample, sequenced in a study of OX40 agonist ivuxolimab in advanced cancers. Profiling relied on immunoSEQ multiplex PCR, and the TCRdb table lists in-frame clones only, not all of them. Altogether some 52,000 clones are present, 94% being singletons, with the ten largest covering roughly 12%. The material sequenced was CD4+ or CD8+ T cells sorted from blood, taken in a trial of the OX40 agonist ivuxolimab. The source of these receptors is an adult with an advanced solid tumor such as melanoma, head and neck, liver or kidney cancer.

The CDR3, as DNA: TGTGCCAGCAGTTTATTAGGGGCAGGCACTGAAGCTTTCTTT. It translates to CASSLLGAGTEAFF. The V gene is TRBV27, the J gene TRBJ1-1; D is possibly TRBD1 (5 bases). The germline V gene encodes CDR1 MNHEY and CDR2 SMNVEV (reference sequence). Trimming left V 1 base short and J 4 bases short, with 10 bases between. This CDR3 is 14 amino acids long.

This rearrangement joins TRBV9 to TRBJ1-2, with D unclear. The CDR3 extends over 14 amino acids. V lost 4 bases to trimming and J lost 6 bases, with 16 bases between them. CDR1 is SGDLS, CDR2 YYNGEE, per germline. The CDR3 loop is CASSPEAPTDGYTF. In DNA, the CDR3 is TGTGCCAGCAGCCCGGAGGCCCCGACGGATGGCTACACCTTC.

Worth noting for this clone: Other DNA sequences in this specimen translate into the identical CDR3. The chain has TRBV7-9 and TRBJ2-1; D gene uncertain. The germline V gene has CDR1 SEHNR and CDR2 FQNEAQ (reference sequence). V lost 3 bases to trimming and J lost 0 bases, with 3 bases between them. The CDR3 has 13 amino acids. In DNA form, the CDR3 reads TGTGCCAGCAGCTTGGGCTCCTACAATGAGCAGTTCTTC. Its translation is CASSLGSYNEQFF.

V gene TRBV28 combines with J gene TRBJ1-2, with D tentatively TRBD1 (5 bases). The CDR3 has 13 amino acids. CDR1 MDHEN and CDR2 SYDVKM come from the germline V gene. Trimming cost V 5 bases and J 3 bases, with 10 bases left between them. Written as DNA, the CDR3 is TGTGCCAGCAGTCTCGGGACGGACTATGGCTACACCTTC. Its translation is CASSLGTDYGYTF.

The chain employs TRBV19 and TRBJ2-2; 7 bases agree with TRBD1. CDR3 length equals 17 residues. The germline V gene encodes CDR1 LNHDA and CDR2 SQIVND (reference sequence). Trimming removed 10 bases from V and 1 base from J; junction bases left unmatched: 15. The CDR3 here is CATTPFARQGNTGELFF. The CDR3 DNA is TGTGCCACAACGCCTTTCGCGAGACAGGGGAACACCGGGGAGCTGTTTTTT.

The chain has TRBV25-1 and TRBJ2-3, with D possibly matching TRBD1 (6 bases). CDR3 length: 14 residues. CDR1 and CDR2 (germline): MGHDK, SYGVNS. V was pared by 8 bases and J by 5 bases, with 17 bases between. CDR3: CASYPGGGEDTQYF. In nucleotides, the CDR3 is TGTGCCAGCTACCCGGGTGGGGGCGAAGATACGCAGTATTTT.

J is TRBJ2-7 and V is TRBV30; 8 nucleotides match TRBD1. The CDR3 totals 13 residues. Germline trimming cut 3 bases from V and 2 bases from J; bases unmatched to any gene: 3. Germline V CDR1 and CDR2: GTSNPN, SVGIG (reference sequence). CDR3: CAWRGDRPYEQYF. In DNA, the CDR3 is TGTGCCTGGAGGGGGGACAGGCCCTACGAGCAGTACTTC.

This sequence joins TRBV2 and TRBJ2-7; D remains ambiguous. The CDR3 covers 15 residues. Germline V CDR1 and CDR2: SNHLY, FYNNEI. Trimming removed 3 bases at V and 0 bases at J, with 12 bases between. The CDR3 DNA reads TGTGCCAGCAGTGAGGCAACCGCCGGCTCCTACGAGCAGTACTTC. It translates to CASSEATAGSYEQYF.

The rearrangement joins TRBV14 to TRBJ2-7; a weak D match, TRBD2 (6 bases). The V end was cut by 0 bases, the J end by 5 bases, with 20 bases between. This CDR3 is built from 17 residues. Germline lookup yields CDR1 SGHDN and CDR2 FVKESK. The CDR3 DNA reads as TGTGCCAGCAGCCAAGAAGGGACTGCCTATATGGGCCACGAGCAGTACTTC. Protein product: CASSQEGTAYMGHEQYF.

The chain has TRBV27 and TRBJ2-7, with TRBD2 matching over 7 bases. CDR3 length: 14 amino acids. The V segment lost 0 bases and the J segment 6 bases; nucleotides outside the gene matches: 5. Germline V gives CDR1 MNHEY, CDR2 SMNVEV (reference sequence). The chain's CDR3 is CASSLSGGLLEQYF. DNA for the CDR3: TGTGCCAGCAGTTTATCGGGAGGGCTTCTCGAGCAGTACTTC.

The chain carries TRBV2 and TRBJ2-7; D is possibly TRBD1 (5 bases). Germline CDR1 SNHLY, CDR2 FYNNEI. The CDR3 is made up of 13 amino acids. The V end lost 10 bases, the J end lost 4 bases, and 17 bases lay between the germline ends. The CDR3 DNA is TGTGCCACCCTGGTCGGCAGGGCGTACGAGCAGTACTTC. It codes for CATLVGRAYEQYF.

This chain joins TRBV27 and TRBJ2-7; 8 bases match TRBD1. There are 15 residues in the CDR3. V lost 3 bases and J lost 7; bases outside the gene matches: 11. Germline CDR1 MNHEY, CDR2 SMNVEV (reference sequence). Here the CDR3 reads CASSFGGTGDLEQYF. DNA of the CDR3: TGTGCCAGCAGTTTTGGGGGGACAGGTGACCTTGAGCAGTACTTC.

This clone was seen once. V is TRBV28 and J is TRBJ1-4, with 8 bases lining up with TRBD1. V lost 5 bases and J lost 7; bases outside the gene matches: 15. The CDR3 runs 17 residues. Germline lookup yields CDR1 MDHEN and CDR2 SYDVKM. CDR3 DNA sequence: TGTGCCAGCAGTCCCAGCCATCGACAGGGGTTACTTGAAAAACTGTTTTTT. It is translated as CASSPSHRQGLLEKLFF.

This rearrangement joins TRBV19 to TRBJ2-7, with D possibly TRBD2 on 5 matching bases. Germline values: CDR1 LNHDA, CDR2 SQIVND (reference sequence). The CDR3 totals 14 residues. V was trimmed by 6 bases and J by 0 bases, leaving 12 bases between them. The CDR3 region is CASSPTITSYEQYF. CDR3 coding DNA: TGTGCCAGTAGCCCGACTATTACCTCCTACGAGCAGTACTTC.

The gene calls are TRBV14 and TRBJ2-1; a weak D match, TRBD2 (6 bases). Germline V gene lookup returns CDR1 SGHDN and CDR2 FVKESK. The CDR3 is 15 residues long. The ends were cut back, 5 bases at V and 7 bases at J, with 18 bases in the middle. DNA of the CDR3: TGTGCCAGCAGCTCGAGCGGGCGAGCAACTAATGAGCAGTTCTTC. Protein sequence: CASSSSGRATNEQFF.

The chain has TRBV5-4 and TRBJ1-1; 7 bases map to TRBD1. The CDR3 is 15 residues long. Losses at the gene ends were 4 bases for V and 2 bases for J; bases not matched to a gene: 8. Germline assignment: CDR1 SGHNT and CDR2 YYREEE (reference sequence). This chain's CDR3 is CASSNPGQTNTEAFF. Here the CDR3 DNA reads TGTGCCAGCAGCAACCCGGGACAGACTAACACTGAAGCTTTCTTT.

The V and J genes are TRBV5-4 and TRBJ2-7, with D perhaps matching TRBD2 (6 bases). The CDR3 loop spans 14 amino acids. Germline assignment: CDR1 SGHNT and CDR2 YYREEE (reference sequence). With 4 bases removed from V and 1 base from J, the gap between germline ends came to 12 bases. CDR3: CASSAEGGSYEQYF. DNA for the CDR3: TGTGCCAGCAGCGCGGAGGGAGGTTCCTACGAGCAGTACTTC.

This chain links TRBV19 with TRBJ2-1; no definite D call. The CDR3 sequence is 13 residues long. The germline V gene encodes CDR1 LNHDA and CDR2 SQIVND (reference sequence). Trimming took off 3 bases at V and 4 bases at J, with 7 bases between the two ends. In nucleotides, the CDR3 is TGTGCCAGTAGTATGGCGGAATACAATGAGCAGTTCTTC. This translates into CASSMAEYNEQFF. The entire variable domain, with the rest obtained from reference TRBV19 and TRBJ2-1, is as follows: DGGITQSPKYLFRKEGQNVTLSCEQNLNHDAMYWYRQDPGQGLRLIYYSQIVNDFQKGDIAEGYSVSREKKESFPLTVTSAQKNPTAFYLCASSMAEYNEQFFGPGTRLTVL.

This chain links TRBV7-8 with TRBJ1-5; the D is unclear. Trimming took off 5 bases at V and 2 bases at J, with 13 bases between the two ends. Looked up from germline, CDR1 is SGHVS and CDR2 is FQNEAQ. The CDR3 length is 15 residues. The CDR3 spells CASSTSQLGNQPQHF. The CDR3 DNA sequence: TGTGCCAGCAGCACCTCACAGCTTGGCAATCAGCCCCAGCATTTT.

This chain links TRBV2 with TRBJ2-1; D remains unclear. CDR1 is SNHLY and CDR2 is FYNNEI in the germline V gene. Trimming left V 4 bases short and J 0 bases short, with 13 bases between. This CDR3 is built from 16 residues. The CDR3 nucleotides are TGTGCCAGCAGTGTCGCGCGGTTTAGCTCCTACAATGAGCAGTTCTTC. It codes for CASSVARFSSYNEQFF.

The chain is built from TRBV23-1 and TRBJ2-7; no clear D gene. TRBV23-1 is an open reading frame, and its role is uncertain. The V and J ends lost 8 bases and 4 bases respectively, with 12 bases between them. The CDR3 has 12 residues. This chain's CDR3 is CASVKTSYEQYF. The CDR3 DNA reads TGCGCCAGCGTTAAGACCTCGTACGAGCAGTACTTC.

V is TRBV4-1 and J is TRBJ2-1; D remains unclear. Germline V CDR1 and CDR2: MGHRA, YSYEKL. The CDR3 covers 13 residues. V lost 9 bases and J 0 bases, leaving 9 bases between the germline ends. The CDR3 DNA reads TGCGCCAGTTCCCGGTCCTCCTACAATGAGCAGTTCTTC. As protein: CASSRSSYNEQFF.

CDR3 coding DNA: TGCGCCAGCAGCCGAAGCGGGCCAAGCTCCTACGAGCAGTACTTC. Its protein product is CASSRSGPSSYEQYF. V gene TRBV4-1 combines with J gene TRBJ2-7; possibly TRBD2 for D (6 bases). This CDR3 has 15 residues. Germline V gene lookup returns CDR1 MGHRA and CDR2 YSYEKL. V dropped 4 bases and J dropped 0 bases, with 13 bases sitting between them.

The V and J genes are TRBV13 and TRBJ2-7, with 8 bases that match TRBD2. CDR3 size: 15 residues. V lost 4 bases to trimming and J lost 3 bases; unmatched junction nucleotides: 8. Germline CDR1 and CDR2: PRHDT and FYEKMQ (reference sequence). CDR3 DNA: TGTGCCAGCAGCTCACCGACTAGCGTCGGCTACGAGCAGTACTTC. Protein sequence: CASSSPTSVGYEQYF.

The chain employs TRBV28 and TRBJ2-7, with 12 bases matching TRBD1. With 4 bases clipped from V and 2 bases from J, the junction kept 12 bases outside the gene matches. Germline-derived CDR1 and CDR2 are MDHEN and SYDVKM. The CDR3 runs to 18 residues. The CDR3 loop is CASSCPGTGGAPPYEQYF. The DNA for the CDR3 is TGTGCCAGCAGTTGTCCCGGGACAGGGGGCGCCCCTCCCTACGAGCAGTACTTC.

The chain employs TRBV9 and TRBJ2-3, with TRBD1 as a possible D gene (5 bases). Germline CDR1 and CDR2: SGDLS and YYNGEE. The germline V and J ends were trimmed by 6 bases and 6 bases, with 14 bases remaining between them. The CDR3 totals 13 residues. The CDR3 is CASNTGQEDTQYF. The CDR3 DNA follows: TGTGCCAGCAACACAGGTCAAGAGGATACGCAGTATTTT. The entire variable domain, with the rest obtained from reference TRBV9 and TRBJ2-3, is as follows: DSGVTQTPKHLITATGQRVTLRCSPRSGDLSVYWYQQSLDQGLQFLIQYYNGEERAKGNILERFSAQQFPDLHSELNLSSLELGDSALYFCASNTGQEDTQYFGPGTRLTVL.

A remark on this clone: The same CDR3 also results from other DNA sequences found in this sample. V usage is TRBV27 and J usage is TRBJ2-7, with D hard to call. The germline V gene has CDR1 MNHEY and CDR2 SMNVEV (reference sequence). The CDR3 is made up of 13 amino acids. V was trimmed by 6 bases and J by 0 bases, leaving 9 bases between them. CDR3 bases: TGTGCCAGCAGCCTGCAAAGCTCCTACGAGCAGTACTTC. Protein sequence: CASSLQSSYEQYF.

The rearrangement uses TRBV2 and TRBJ2-1, with unresolved D. Trimming removed 2 bases at V and 2 bases at J, with 7 bases between. Germline V CDR1 and CDR2: SNHLY, FYNNEI. The CDR3 is 14 amino acids. The CDR3 DNA sequence: TGTGCCAGCAGTGAATTCTCAGCCTACAATGAGCAGTTCTTC. Amino acid sequence: CASSEFSAYNEQFF.

This clone was picked up one time. The chain combines TRBV28 with TRBJ2-2; 12 bases are shared with TRBD1. The CDR3 sequence is 18 residues long. Unmatched junction bases numbered 13, after V lost 5 bases and J lost 6 bases. Germline V gene lookup returns CDR1 MDHEN and CDR2 SYDVKM. Here the CDR3 reads CASSPTGQGALRPGELFF. Written as DNA, the CDR3 is TGTGCCAGCAGTCCGACGGGACAGGGGGCGCTGAGGCCCGGGGAGCTGTTTTTT.

The chain carries TRBV6-5 and TRBJ2-1; the D gene is possibly TRBD2 (6 bases). This CDR3 has 14 amino acids. The germline V gene has CDR1 MNHEY and CDR2 SVGAGI. V was clipped by 6 bases and J by 7 bases, with 16 bases between them. This CDR3 reads CASRGLYGRNEQFF. CDR3 DNA sequence: TGTGCCAGCAGGGGACTGTATGGCAGGAATGAGCAGTTCTTC.

The chain joins TRBV6-6 to TRBJ1-4, with D unresolved. The CDR3 covers 12 residues. Germline V gives CDR1 MNHNY, CDR2 SVGAGI (reference sequence). With 2 bases removed from V and 4 bases from J, the gap between germline ends came to 2 bases. The DNA for the CDR3 is TGTGCCAGCAGTTACGATAATGAAAAACTGTTTTTT. This sequence encodes CASSYDNEKLFF.

The chain couples TRBV4-1 to TRBJ2-7; 8 nucleotides align to TRBD2. The CDR3 is made up of 16 amino acids. Germline loops: CDR1 MGHRA, CDR2 YSYEKL. The V segment lost 0 bases and the J segment 3 bases; nucleotides outside the gene matches: 7. CDR3 bases: TGCGCCAGCAGCCAAGACACAGGACTAGCAGGCTACGAGCAGTACTTC. It specifies CASSQDTGLAGYEQYF.